These 24 T cell receptor beta chains came from one sample sequenced in a study of tumor and adjacent non-tumor tissue in lung cancer. Three rounds of nested PCR, following a modified ARM-PCR protocol, produced the TCRbeta library. TCRdb reanalysed the multiplex PCR reads using MiXCR and keeps one entry per CDR3 protein. The repertoire holds tens of thousands of distinct CDR3 sequences, about 66% seen once, with approximately 20% in the top ten. The template was RNA from unsorted bulk tissue. The specimen sequenced was lung tumor tissue. These receptor sequences come from a man aged 60 to 75 with non-small cell lung cancer.

As for this clonotype: Its ends do not fully match the called genes, so a read error is possible. The CDR3 sequence is CASSQGGRDRITDMQYF. The DNA of the CDR3 is TGCGCCAGCAGCCAGGGCGGTAGGGACAGAATTACAGATATGCAGTATTTT. The V call is TRBV4-1, the J call TRBJ2-3; 7 bases map to TRBD1. CDR3 length equals 17 residues. Germline lookup yields CDR1 MGHRA and CDR2 YSYEKL.

The table lists this clonotype with a few counts. The V call is TRBV11-2, the J call TRBJ2-5; D not certain. CDR3 length: 15 residues. Germline V lookup: CDR1 SGHAT, CDR2 FQNNGV. Between the trimmed V and J ends, which lost 1 base and 1 base, there was a span of 10 bases. The CDR3 region has the DNA TGTGCCAGCAGCTTAGGAGGTTCTTTCCAAGAGACCCAGTACTTC. It encodes CASSLGGSFQETQYF.

At least ten counts were recorded for this clonotype. The chain employs TRBV6-2 or TRBV6-3 and TRBJ2-7, with D possibly being TRBD1 (6 bases). CDR3 length: 11 residues. The V gene lost 7 bases and the J gene lost 5 bases, with 9 bases spanning the gap. Germline CDR1 MNHEY, CDR2 SVGEGT. As DNA, the CDR3 is TGTGCCAGCACAGGGGTTAACGAGCAGTACTTC. Translated: CASTGVNEQYF.

As to this clonotype: A much larger clonotype is one base distant, so this may be a read error. The chain links TRBV6-5 to TRBJ2-2, with 8 nucleotides matching TRBD1. The CDR3 is 16 amino acids. The V gene's germline CDR1 is MNHEY and CDR2 SVGAGI. V dropped 4 bases and J dropped 4; count of bases not matched to a gene: 8. The CDR3 bases are TGTGCCAGCAGTTGCCTCCCGGGACAGGTCACCGGGGAGCTGTTTTTT. This codes for CASSCLPGQVTGELFF.

The chain combines TRBV18 with TRBJ2-1; D possibly corresponds to TRBD2 (7 bases). V dropped 3 bases and J dropped 2 bases, with 17 bases sitting between them. There are 17 residues in the CDR3. The germline gives CDR1 KGHSH, CDR2 LQKENI. CDR3 sequence: CASSPSGQGRAYNEQFF. For the CDR3, the DNA is TGTGCCAGCTCACCCTCGGGGCAGGGGAGGGCCTACAATGAGCAGTTCTTC.

This clonotype was detected a few times. Possible read error: a much larger clone is one base away. Written as DNA, the CDR3 is TGCAGTGTCACACCCACTAGCGGGGGGGCCGATACGCAGTATTTT. Amino acid sequence: CSVTPTSGGADTQYF. The chain carries TRBV20-1 and TRBJ2-3, with 13 bases identical to TRBD2. Trimming at V came to 7 bases and at J to 6 bases, leaving 10 bases not matched to a gene. This CDR3 region has 15 residues. The germline V gene has CDR1 DFQATT and CDR2 SNEGSKA (reference sequence).

The chain is built from TRBV12-3 or TRBV12-4 and TRBJ1-2, with 8 bases fitting TRBD1. The CDR3 contains 14 residues. V shed 8 bases, J shed 4 bases, and the junction held 9 bases outside the gene matches. The CDR3 nucleotides are TGTGCCAGCCCAGTCCGTGGACAGGGCTATGGCTACACCTTC. It translates to CASPVRGQGYGYTF.

To note about this clonotype: The junction differs from germline at one of its ends, possibly a read error. This chain connects TRBV4-1 to TRBJ2-7, with 9 bases fitting TRBD2. This CDR3 region has 14 residues. Germline CDR1 reads MGHRA; CDR2 reads YSYEKL. CDR3 region: CASTQAAGGVERYF. DNA for the CDR3: TGCGCCAGCACCCAAGCGGCGGGAGGGGTCGAGCGGTACTTC.

Turning to this clonotype: The CDR3 does not close with the conserved phenylalanine or tryptophan, likely indicating a read error. The chain couples TRBV4-1 to TRBJ2-5, with 12 bases identical to TRBD2. This CDR3 spans 18 amino acids. Unmatched junction bases numbered 12, after V lost 0 bases and J lost 7 bases. Germline CDR1 and CDR2: MGHRA and YSYEKL. The CDR3, as DNA: TGCGCCAGCAGCCAAGAGTTGTCTAGCGGGGGGGTATGGGGGACCCAGTACTTA. The encoded protein is CASSQELSSGGVWGTQYL.

In its sample, this clonotype was seen many times. The chain combines TRBV20-1 with TRBJ2-1; no clear D gene. Germline values: CDR1 DFQATT, CDR2 SNEGSKA (reference sequence). Trimming took 3 bases from V and 0 from J, leaving 6 bases between them. There are 13 residues in the CDR3. This chain's CDR3 is CSARYPSYNEQFF. The CDR3 DNA sequence: TGCAGTGCTAGGTACCCCTCCTACAATGAGCAGTTCTTC.

About this clonotype: A much bigger clone sits one base away, suggesting this may be a read error. V is TRBV5-1 and J is TRBJ2-7; D call uncertain. The V and J ends lost 0 bases and 2 bases respectively, with 9 bases between them. In germline, CDR1 is SGHRS, CDR2 YFSETQ. The CDR3 has 14 residues. This CDR3 reads CASSLVDGAYEQYF. CDR3 in DNA: TGCGCCAGCAGCTTGGTCGATGGTGCCTACGAGCAGTACTTC.

This clonotype has more than one count but fewer than ten. The chain is built from TRBV7-9 and TRBJ1-5, with a tentative D call TRBD1 (5 bases). V was cut by 1 base and J by 3 bases, with 7 bases left in between. The CDR3 is 14 residues long. Germline-derived CDR1 and CDR2 are SEHNR and FQNEAQ (reference sequence). CDR3 in DNA: TGTGCCAGCAGCTTAGAGGACACCAATCAGCCCCAGCATTTT. Amino acids: CASSLEDTNQPQHF.

Worth noting for this clonotype: This sequence may be a read error, since a much larger clone differs from it by one base. The rearrangement joins TRBV12-3 or TRBV12-4 to TRBJ2-4, with D possibly matching TRBD2 (5 bases). This CDR3 contains 13 residues. The V gene lost 9 bases and the J gene lost 5 bases, with 14 bases spanning the gap. CDR3 sequence: CASREAAENIQYF. The CDR3, as DNA: TGTGCCAGTCGGGAAGCGGCCGAAAACATTCAGTACTTC.

This clonotype appeared a few times. The J gene is TRBJ1-2, the V gene TRBV20-1; D may be TRBD1 (6 bases). Germline CDR1 is DFQATT and CDR2 is SNEGSKA (reference sequence). The CDR3 is 15 residues long. V lost 6 bases and J 5 bases, leaving 22 bases between the germline ends. CDR3: CSAAGESRGVYGYTF. The CDR3 DNA reads as TGCAGTGCCGCAGGGGAGTCTCGGGGGGTATATGGCTACACCTTC.

In its sample, this clonotype was seen once. One junction end does not reproduce the germline sequence, and a read error may be involved. This chain joins TRBV29-1 and TRBJ1-2, with TRBD1 identical over 7 bases. Germline CDR1 and CDR2: SQVTM and ANQGSEA. CDR3 size: 13 residues. As DNA, the CDR3 is TGCAGCGTTGGGGGACAGCCTAATTATGGCTACAACTTC. Its protein is CSVGGQPNYGYNF.

This clonotype occurred once. One end of the junction fails to match germline, which may point to a read error. The rearrangement uses TRBV4-3 and TRBJ2-3; no clear D. This CDR3 has 17 residues. Germline CDR1 and CDR2: LGHNA and YSLEER. The CDR3 here is CASGQFIKRGIADTQYF. CDR3 DNA sequence: TGCGCCAGCGGCCAGTTCATAAAGAGAGGCATAGCAGATACGCAGTATTTT.

Concerning this clonotype itself: The junction and the germline gene differ at one end; a read error may be behind it. This sequence joins TRBV6-1 and TRBJ1-2; TRBD1 might be the D (6 bases). From germline, CDR1 is MNHNS and CDR2 SASEGT. There are 13 residues in the CDR3. This CDR3 reads CTSRMGGPYGYTF. CDR3 bases: TGTACCAGCAGGATGGGGGGGCCCTACGGATACACCTTC.

In this sample, this clonotype turned up a few times. The rearrangement joins TRBV18 to TRBJ1-1; no reliable D call. In germline, CDR1 is KGHSH, CDR2 LQKENI. The V and J ends lost 3 bases and 0 bases respectively, with 8 bases between them. The CDR3 sequence is 14 residues long. Here the CDR3 DNA reads TGTGCCAGCTCACCGGGCAGCCTGAACACTGAAGCTTTCTTT. Its translation is CASSPGSLNTEAFF.

This clonotype was observed once. A much bigger clone sits one base away, suggesting this may be a read error. V is TRBV6-1 and J is TRBJ1-3, with a weak D call TRBD1 (5 bases). The CDR3 contains 14 residues. CDR1 MNHNS and CDR2 SASEGT come from the germline V gene. The CDR3 reads CANSEWGGGNTIYF. CDR3 DNA: TGTGCCAACAGTGAGTGGGGCGGTGGAAACACCATATATTTT.

The V call is TRBV20-1, the J call TRBJ2-7, with 7 bases lining up with TRBD2. The CDR3 runs 13 residues. With V trimmed by 6 bases and J by 2 bases, 7 bases remained unmatched. Germline V gene lookup returns CDR1 DFQATT and CDR2 SNEGSKA (reference sequence). CDR3: CSAQRGGAYEQYF. CDR3 DNA: TGCAGTGCCCAGAGGGGAGGGGCCTACGAGCAGTACTTC.

The table lists this clonotype with many counts. The chain employs TRBV5-6 and TRBJ2-7; TRBD2 aligns across 8 bases. The length of the CDR3 is 13 residues. V dropped 0 bases and J dropped 6; count of bases not matched to a gene: 2. Germline V gene sequence: CDR1 SGHDT, CDR2 YYEEEE. Here the CDR3 DNA reads TGTGCCAGCAGCTTGGCGGGAGGGAGCGAGCAGTACTTC. Protein product: CASSLAGGSEQYF. Full variable domain (missing parts from reference TRBV5-6 and TRBJ2-7): DAGVTQSPTHLIKTRGQQVTLRCSPKSGHDTVSWYQQALGQGPQFIFQYYEEEERQRGNFPDRFSGHQFPNYSSELNVNALLLGDSALYLCASSLAGGSEQYFGPGTRLTVT.

As concerns this clonotype: This could be a read error, since a much larger clone is one nucleotide away. This chain joins TRBV4-1 and TRBJ2-2; D assignment may be TRBD1 or TRBD2 (5 bases each). The CDR3 covers 16 residues. CDR1 is MGHRA, CDR2 YSYEKL, per germline. CDR3 sequence reads: CASSQDGDGVTRELFF. The CDR3 nucleotides read TGCGCCAGCAGCCAAGATGGGGACGGAGTCACCAGGGAGCTGTTTTTT.

Concerning this clonotype: The junction does not match germline at one end; this may be a read error. The chain has TRBV4-2 and TRBJ2-7; D is tentatively TRBD1 or TRBD2 (5 bases each). The CDR3 sequence is 13 residues long. From germline, CDR1 is LGHNA and CDR2 YNFKEQ. CDR3 coding DNA: TGTGCCAGCAGCCATACGATGGGGGTCGAGCAGCACTTC. Translating it yields CASSHTMGVEQHF.

Details on this clonotype: At one boundary the junction diverges from the germline segment, which might be a read error. The chain joins TRBV11-2 to TRBJ2-3; tentatively, D is TRBD1 (6 bases). CDR3 length: 16 amino acids. Germline V gene sequence: CDR1 SGHAT, CDR2 FQNNGV. CDR3 protein: CVNSLDGRGDTDTRYF. CDR3 nucleotides: TGTGTCAACAGCTTGGACGGGCGAGGGGACACAGATACGCGGTATTTT.